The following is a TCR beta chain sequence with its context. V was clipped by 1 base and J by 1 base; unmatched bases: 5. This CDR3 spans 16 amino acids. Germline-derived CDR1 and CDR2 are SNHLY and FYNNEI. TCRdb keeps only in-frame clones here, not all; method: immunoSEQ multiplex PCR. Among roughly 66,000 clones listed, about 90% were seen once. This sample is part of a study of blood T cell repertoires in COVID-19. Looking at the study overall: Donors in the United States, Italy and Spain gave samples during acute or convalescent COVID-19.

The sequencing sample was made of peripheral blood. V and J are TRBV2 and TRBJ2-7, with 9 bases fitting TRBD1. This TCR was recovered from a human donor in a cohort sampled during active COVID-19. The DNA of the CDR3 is TGTGCCAGCAGTGAAGACTTGGACAGGGGTTCCTACGAGCAGTACTTC. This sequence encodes CASSEDLDRGSYEQYF.